This TCR beta chain appears in the sequencing data of a study of radiation and T cells in renal cell carcinoma. Profiling relied on immunoSEQ multiplex PCR, and the TCRdb table lists in-frame clones only, not all of them. The sample includes around 99,000 clones, roughly 82% of them seen just once. In germline, CDR1 is WSHSY, CDR2 SAAADI. The CDR3 is 15 amino acids. V was clipped by 8 bases and J by 4 bases, with 18 bases between them. Time point here: blood 4 weeks post-SBRT, at nephrectomy. Treatment of the sample: 15 Gy SBRT to primary tumor, nephrectomy 4 weeks later. Nephrectomy followed 15 Gy stereotactic body radiation by 4 weeks. Serial blood draws occurred at baseline and 2 and 4 weeks post-SBRT. This renal cell carcinoma was of the clear cell type.

Sequences were derived from blood, sampled from a patient whose treatment included radiotherapy and nephrectomy. The chain has TRBV10-2 and TRBJ1-5, with D perhaps TRBD1 (6 bases). The clonotype was recovered from a man aged 55 to 70 with renal cell carcinoma. CDR3 amino acids: CASRGHRDGNQPQHF. The CDR3 nucleotides read TGCGCCAGCCGGGGGCACCGGGACGGAAATCAGCCCCAGCATTTT.